Shown below are 19 T cell receptor beta chains from a single sample sequenced in a study of molecular identifiers for immune sequencing clone quantification. TCRdb ran MiXCR on the PCR reads and lists one entry per CDR3 protein. Here the sample spans about half a million distinct CDR3 sequences, 25% being singletons. What was sequenced was naive CD8+ T cells from blood, with Jurkat cell RNA spiked in. Subset given: FACS-sorted CD8+CD4-CCR7+CD45RA+ naive T cells. The receptor source for this set is a human donor in good health. Some libraries in this study had Jurkat cell RNA spiked in.

As regards this clonotype: A much larger clonotype is one base distant, so this may be a read error. CDR3 DNA: TGCGCCAGCAGCCAAACCGGGACTAGCGCGCTTGAGACCCAGTACTTC. Protein sequence: CASSQTGTSALETQYF. The chain uses TRBV4-3 and TRBJ2-5, with TRBD2 identical over 10 bases. V lost 2 bases and J lost 5; bases outside the gene matches: 8. Germline lookup yields CDR1 LGHNA and CDR2 YSLEER. This CDR3 has 16 residues.

This clonotype was counted at least ten times. The J gene is TRBJ2-1, the V gene TRBV7-2; D unclear. The CDR3 is 13 amino acids. In germline, CDR1 is SGHTA, CDR2 FQGNSA. Trimming removed 5 bases from V and 0 bases from J, with 5 bases in between. The CDR3 bases are TGTGCCAGCAGCGTCGACTCCTACAATGAGCAGTTCTTC. Its translation is CASSVDSYNEQFF.

V gene TRBV24-1 combines with J gene TRBJ2-5, with a weak D call TRBD1 (6 bases). Trimming pared 4 bases from V and 4 bases from J, leaving 18 bases between. Germline V gene data show CDR1 as KGHDR and CDR2 as SFDVKD. The CDR3 runs to 16 residues. The CDR3 nucleotides read TGTGCCACCAGTGACACCGGACAGCCGAGGGGAGAGACCCAGTACTTC. It yields the protein CATSDTGQPRGETQYF.

This clonotype was detected many times. The rearrangement joins TRBV27 to TRBJ2-7; D is unclear. Trimming took 0 bases from V and 5 from J, leaving 8 bases between them. CDR1 is MNHEY and CDR2 is SMNVEV in the germline V gene (reference sequence). The CDR3 covers 13 residues. Written as DNA, the CDR3 is TGTGCCAGCAGTTTATCAGGGTCCAACGAGCAGTACTTC. Its translation is CASSLSGSNEQYF.

This clonotype was seen many times. V gene TRBV7-2 combines with J gene TRBJ1-4, with 12 bases lining up with TRBD1. After removal of 5 bases from V and 8 bases from J, the junction contained 3 bases not matched to a gene. The CDR3 runs to 14 residues. From germline, CDR1 is SGHTA and CDR2 FQGNSA. The CDR3 region has the DNA TGTGCCAGCAGCCCCGGGACAGGGGGCGAAAAACTGTTTTTT. Translated: CASSPGTGGEKLFF.

The chain has TRBV4-2 and TRBJ2-2, with 7 bases that match TRBD2. The V gene end was trimmed by 0 bases and the J gene end by 4 bases; junction bases not matched to a gene: 5. CDR3 length equals 16 residues. Germline V gene sequence: CDR1 LGHNA, CDR2 YNFKEQ. In nucleotides, the CDR3 is TGTGCCAGCAGCCAAGAGGCGGGAGTGCTCACCGGGGAGCTGTTTTTT. Translation: CASSQEAGVLTGELFF.

This clonotype occurred a few times. The rearrangement uses TRBV30 and TRBJ2-1; 14 nucleotides line up with TRBD2. This CDR3 has 14 residues. Germline lookup yields CDR1 GTSNPN and CDR2 SVGIG (reference sequence). Trimming took 3 bases from V and 6 from J; bases not matched to a gene: 1. CDR3 region: CAWRGLAGGNEQFF. The CDR3 nucleotides read TGTGCCTGGAGAGGACTAGCGGGGGGCAATGAGCAGTTCTTC.

Remarks on this clonotype: Germline and junction disagree at one end, which may indicate a read error. The rearrangement links TRBV29-1 to TRBJ2-2, with D perhaps TRBD1 (5 bases). In germline, CDR1 is SQVTM, CDR2 ANQGSEA. The CDR3 length is 13 residues. CDR3 in amino acids: CSVGTTNTVELFF. The CDR3 DNA reads as TGCAGCGTTGGGACAACGAACACCGTGGAGCTGTTTTTT.

In its sample, this clonotype was seen many times. CDR3 nucleotide sequence: TGTGCCAGTAGTAGAACAGGGGGCGCAGTCAACGAGCAGTACTTC. This sequence encodes CASSRTGGAVNEQYF. V gene TRBV19 combines with J gene TRBJ2-7; 9 bases are a match to TRBD1. This CDR3 has 15 amino acids. V shed 4 bases, J shed 5 bases, and the junction held 9 bases outside the gene matches. Per germline, CDR1 LNHDA and CDR2 SQIVND (reference sequence).

A few counts support this clonotype. The V and J genes are TRBV24-1 and TRBJ2-2; D gene ambiguous. This CDR3 region has 14 residues. The germline gives CDR1 KGHDR, CDR2 SFDVKD. V was trimmed by 5 bases and J by 0 bases, leaving 6 bases between them. Here the CDR3 DNA reads TGTGCCACCAGTGGCGACTCGAACACCGGGGAGCTGTTTTTT. This gives the protein CATSGDSNTGELFF.

The gene calls are TRBV28 and TRBJ2-1, with D maybe TRBD1 (6 bases). Trimming cost V 6 bases and J 3 bases, with 15 bases left between them. Germline CDR1 and CDR2: MDHEN and SYDVKM. This CDR3 is built from 15 residues. CDR3 bases: TGTGCCAGCAGCGAGACCGGGACACTCTACAATGAGCAGTTCTTC. Translation gives CASSETGTLYNEQFF.

The J gene is TRBJ2-5, the V gene TRBV11-2; 10 bases map to TRBD2. V was pared by 6 bases and J by 7 bases, with 17 bases of the junction left unmatched. This CDR3 region has 17 residues. The germline CDR1 and CDR2 sequences are SGHAT and FQNNGV. CDR3 DNA sequence: TGTGCCAGCAGTGCTCACTCCGGAGCGGGGGGGATGGTGACCCAGTACTTC. Encoded protein: CASSAHSGAGGMVTQYF.

This clonotype was counted only a few times. V and J are TRBV4-3 and TRBJ2-3; D tentatively fits TRBD1 or TRBD2 (5 bases each). CDR3 length equals 15 residues. Germline CDR1 is LGHNA and CDR2 is YSLEER. V was shortened by 0 bases and J by 7 bases, with 14 bases between the two germline ends. The CDR3 region has the DNA TGCGCCAGCAGCCAAGATCTTGGGGACGGCTATACGCAGTATTTT. Its protein product is CASSQDLGDGYTQYF.

V is TRBV29-1 and J is TRBJ1-1; no clear D. This CDR3 region has 11 residues. Germline assignment: CDR1 SQVTM and CDR2 ANQGSEA. CDR3 amino acids: CGATLNSQAFF. DNA of the CDR3: TGCGGCGCGACCTTAAACTCGCAGGCTTTCTTT.

This clonotype was seen a few times. The chain uses TRBV28 and TRBJ1-1; D is undetermined. V lost 7 bases to trimming and J lost 2 bases, with 20 bases between them. Germline V lookup: CDR1 MDHEN, CDR2 SYDVKM. The CDR3 runs 16 residues. CDR3 in DNA: TGTGCCAGCACCCCCCCCGGAAGGAGGTTAAACACTGAAGCTTTCTTT. Its translation: CASTPPGRRLNTEAFF.

The chain joins TRBV29-1 to TRBJ1-1; 8 nucleotides align to TRBD1. V shed 6 bases, J shed 4 bases, and the junction held 7 bases outside the gene matches. This CDR3 is built from 13 residues. Looked up from germline, CDR1 is SQVTM and CDR2 is ANQGSEA. The CDR3 DNA reads TGCAGCGTGAGGCAGGGGGCAGGCACTGAAGCTTTCTTT. Translated, it gives CSVRQGAGTEAFF.

J is TRBJ1-2 and V is TRBV7-9, with no clear D. V was cut by 5 bases and J by 7 bases, with 11 bases left in between. CDR3 length: 12 amino acids. Germline values: CDR1 SEHNR, CDR2 FQNEAQ (reference sequence). The CDR3 nucleotides read TGTGCCAGCAGCCCCTATTATGTTGGCTACACCTTC. The encoded protein is CASSPYYVGYTF.

This chain connects TRBV2 to TRBJ2-1, with TRBD1 identical over 11 bases. Germline assignment: CDR1 SNHLY and CDR2 FYNNEI. The CDR3 consists of 15 residues. J gave up 3 bases and V 7 bases, and 5 bases lay outside the gene matches. The CDR3 sequence is CASIPGQGVYNEQFF. DNA for the CDR3: TGTGCCAGCATACCGGGACAGGGGGTCTACAATGAGCAGTTCTTC.

J is TRBJ2-5 and V is TRBV12-3 or TRBV12-4; D might be TRBD1 (6 bases). The CDR3 is 13 amino acids. V was cut by 7 bases and J by 3 bases, with 12 bases left in between. As DNA, the CDR3 is TGTGCCAGCAAGGGGCAGGGGAAAGAGACCCAGTACTTC. Translating gives CASKGQGKETQYF.